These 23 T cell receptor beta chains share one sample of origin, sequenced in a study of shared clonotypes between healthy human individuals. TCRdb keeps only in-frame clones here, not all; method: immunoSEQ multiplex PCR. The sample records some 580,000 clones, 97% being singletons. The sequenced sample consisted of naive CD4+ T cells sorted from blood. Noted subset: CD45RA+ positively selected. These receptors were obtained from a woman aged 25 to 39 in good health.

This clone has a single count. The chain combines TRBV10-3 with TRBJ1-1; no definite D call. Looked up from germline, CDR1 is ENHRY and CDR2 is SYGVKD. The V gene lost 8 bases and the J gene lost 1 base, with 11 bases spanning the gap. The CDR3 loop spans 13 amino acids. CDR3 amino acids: CAIGIAQNTEAFF. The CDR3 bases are TGTGCCATCGGTATAGCACAGAACACTGAAGCTTTCTTT.

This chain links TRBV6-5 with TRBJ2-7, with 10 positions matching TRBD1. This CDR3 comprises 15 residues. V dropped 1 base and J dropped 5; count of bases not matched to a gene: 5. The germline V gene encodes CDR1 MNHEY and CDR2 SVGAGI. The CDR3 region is CASSYWGQGIDEQYF. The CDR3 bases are TGTGCCAGCAGTTACTGGGGACAGGGGATCGACGAGCAGTACTTC.

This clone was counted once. This CDR3 is CASSEWTGSTDTQYF. CDR3 nucleotides: TGCGCCAGCAGTGAATGGACAGGAAGCACAGATACGCAGTATTTT. V and J are TRBV10-1 and TRBJ2-3, with 7 bases aligning to TRBD1. The CDR3 sequence is 15 residues long. From germline, CDR1 is WNHNN and CDR2 SYGVQD (reference sequence). The trim removed 3 bases at V and 0 bases at J, leaving 3 bases unmatched.

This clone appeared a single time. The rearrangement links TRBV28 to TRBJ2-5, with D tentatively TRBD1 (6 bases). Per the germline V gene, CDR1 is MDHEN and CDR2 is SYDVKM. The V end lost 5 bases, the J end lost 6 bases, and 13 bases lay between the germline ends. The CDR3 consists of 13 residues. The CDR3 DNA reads TGTGCCAGCAGTATAACCGGGACAAAGACCCAGTACTTC. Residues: CASSITGTKTQYF.

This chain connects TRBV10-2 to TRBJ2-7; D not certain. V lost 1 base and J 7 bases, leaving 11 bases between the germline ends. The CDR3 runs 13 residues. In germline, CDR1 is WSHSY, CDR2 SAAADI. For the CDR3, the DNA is TGCGCCAGCAGTGAGTGGACGCTGAGGGAGCAGTACTTC. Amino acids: CASSEWTLREQYF.

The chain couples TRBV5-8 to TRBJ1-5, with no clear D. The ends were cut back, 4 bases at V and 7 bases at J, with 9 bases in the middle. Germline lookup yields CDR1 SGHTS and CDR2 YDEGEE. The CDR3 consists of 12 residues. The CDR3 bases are TGTGCCAGCAGCCCCCCCGGGCAGCCCCAGCATTTT. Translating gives CASSPPGQPQHF.

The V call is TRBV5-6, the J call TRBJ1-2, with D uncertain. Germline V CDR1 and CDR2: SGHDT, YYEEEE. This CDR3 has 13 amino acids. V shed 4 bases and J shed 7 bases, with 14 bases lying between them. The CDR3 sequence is CASSKGGRSGYTF. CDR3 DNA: TGTGCCAGCAGCAAGGGTGGGAGAAGTGGCTACACCTTC. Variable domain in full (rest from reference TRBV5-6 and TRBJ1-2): DAGVTQSPTHLIKTRGQQVTLRCSPKSGHDTVSWYQQALGQGPQFIFQYYEEEERQRGNFPDRFSGHQFPNYSSELNVNALLLGDSALYLCASSKGGRSGYTFGSGTRLTVV.

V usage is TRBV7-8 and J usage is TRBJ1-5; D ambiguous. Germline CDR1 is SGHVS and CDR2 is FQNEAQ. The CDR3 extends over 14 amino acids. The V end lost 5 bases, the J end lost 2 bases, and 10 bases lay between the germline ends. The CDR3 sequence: CASSRGMRNQPQHF. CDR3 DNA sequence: TGTGCCAGCAGCCGAGGGATGCGCAATCAGCCCCAGCATTTT.

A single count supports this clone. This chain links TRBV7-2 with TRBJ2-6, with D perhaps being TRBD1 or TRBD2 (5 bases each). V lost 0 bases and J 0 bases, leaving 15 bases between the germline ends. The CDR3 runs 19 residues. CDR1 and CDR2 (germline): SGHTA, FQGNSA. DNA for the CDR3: TGTGCCAGCAGCTTAGCTTACCGGGGCATGAGCTCTGGGGCCAACGTCCTGACTTTC. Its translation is CASSLAYRGMSSGANVLTF.

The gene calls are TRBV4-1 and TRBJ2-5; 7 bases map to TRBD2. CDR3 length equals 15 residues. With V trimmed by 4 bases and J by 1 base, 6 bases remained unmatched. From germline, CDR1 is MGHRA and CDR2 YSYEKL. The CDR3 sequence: CASSRRLAVQETQYF. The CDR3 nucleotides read TGCGCCAGCAGCCGCCGACTAGCAGTCCAAGAGACCCAGTACTTC.

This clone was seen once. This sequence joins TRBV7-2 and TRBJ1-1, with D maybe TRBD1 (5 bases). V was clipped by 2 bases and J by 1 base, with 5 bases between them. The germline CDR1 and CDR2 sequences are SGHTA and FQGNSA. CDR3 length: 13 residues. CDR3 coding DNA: TGTGCCAGCAGCTTAAGGGGGAACACTGAAGCTTTCTTT. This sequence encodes CASSLRGNTEAFF.

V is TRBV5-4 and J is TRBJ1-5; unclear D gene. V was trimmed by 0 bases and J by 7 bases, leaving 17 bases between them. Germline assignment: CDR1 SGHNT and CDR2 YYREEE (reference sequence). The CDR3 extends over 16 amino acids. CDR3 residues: CASSLGPDIGLQPQHF. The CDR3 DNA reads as TGTGCCAGCAGCTTGGGACCTGACATTGGCTTACAGCCCCAGCATTTT.

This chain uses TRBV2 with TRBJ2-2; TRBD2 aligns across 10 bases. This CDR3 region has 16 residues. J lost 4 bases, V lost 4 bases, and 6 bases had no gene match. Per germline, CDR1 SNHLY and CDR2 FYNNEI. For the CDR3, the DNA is TGTGCCAGCAGTGTCAGAGCGGGAGGGCTCACCGGGGAGCTGTTTTTT. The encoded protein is CASSVRAGGLTGELFF. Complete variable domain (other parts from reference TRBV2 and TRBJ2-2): EPEVTQTPSHQVTQMGQEVILRCVPISNHLYFYWYRQILGQKVEFLVSFYNNEISEKSEIFDDQFSVERPDGSNFTLKIRSTKLEDSAMYFCASSVRAGGLTGELFFGEGSRLTVL.

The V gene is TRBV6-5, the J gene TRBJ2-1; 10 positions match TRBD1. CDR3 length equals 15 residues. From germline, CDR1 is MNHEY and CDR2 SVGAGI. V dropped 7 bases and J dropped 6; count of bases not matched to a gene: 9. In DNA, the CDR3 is TGTGCCAGCAAATCTGACAGGGGGCTGGTCAATGAGCAGTTCTTC. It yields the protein CASKSDRGLVNEQFF.

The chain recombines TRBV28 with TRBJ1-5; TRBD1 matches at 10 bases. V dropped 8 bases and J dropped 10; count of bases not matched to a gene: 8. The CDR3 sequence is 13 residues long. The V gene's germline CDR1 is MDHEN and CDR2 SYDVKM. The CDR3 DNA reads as TGTGCCAGCCGGGACAGGGGCATGGTTCCCCAGCATTTT. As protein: CASRDRGMVPQHF.

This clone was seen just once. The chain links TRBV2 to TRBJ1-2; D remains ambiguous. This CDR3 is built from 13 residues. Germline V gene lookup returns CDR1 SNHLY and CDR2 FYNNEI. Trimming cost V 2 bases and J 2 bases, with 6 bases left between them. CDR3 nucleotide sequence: TGTGCCAGCAGTGAAACGGGGAACTATGGCTACACCTTC. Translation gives CASSETGNYGYTF.

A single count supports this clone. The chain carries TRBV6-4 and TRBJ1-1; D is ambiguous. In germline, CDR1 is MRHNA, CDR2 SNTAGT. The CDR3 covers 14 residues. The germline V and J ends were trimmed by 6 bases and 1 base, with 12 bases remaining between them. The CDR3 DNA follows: TGTGCCAGCAGAAACACCCCAAAGAACACTGAAGCTTTCTTT. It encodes CASRNTPKNTEAFF.

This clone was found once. The CDR3, as DNA: TGTGCCAGCAGAAGTCTGGTCCTGGGCGGTAATCAGCCCCAGCATTTT. Protein product: CASRSLVLGGNQPQHF. This rearrangement joins TRBV27 to TRBJ1-5, with D uncertain. Trimming cost V 6 bases and J 4 bases, with 19 bases left between them. From germline, CDR1 is MNHEY and CDR2 SMNVEV (reference sequence). The CDR3 has 16 amino acids.

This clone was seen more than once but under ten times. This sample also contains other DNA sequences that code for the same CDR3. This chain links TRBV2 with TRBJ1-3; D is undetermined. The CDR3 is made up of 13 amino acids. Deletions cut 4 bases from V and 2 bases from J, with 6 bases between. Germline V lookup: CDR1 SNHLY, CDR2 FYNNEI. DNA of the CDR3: TGTGCCAGCAGTGTCGGCCCTGGAAACACCATATATTTT. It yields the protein CASSVGPGNTIYF.

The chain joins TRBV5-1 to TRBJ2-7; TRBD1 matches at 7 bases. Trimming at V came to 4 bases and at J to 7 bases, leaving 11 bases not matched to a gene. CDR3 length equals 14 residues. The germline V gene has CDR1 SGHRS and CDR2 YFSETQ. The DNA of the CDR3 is TGCGCCAGCAGCGAGGGGACAGTACTAAAGGAGCAGTACTTC. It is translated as CASSEGTVLKEQYF. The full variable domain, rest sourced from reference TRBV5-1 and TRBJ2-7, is KAGVTQTPRYLIKTRGQQVTLSCSPISGHRSVSWYQQTPGQGLQFLFEYFSETQRNKGNFPGRFSGRQFSNSRSEMNVSTLELGDSALYLCASSEGTVLKEQYFGPGTRLTVT.

CDR3 residues: CASSFKGLGDQPQHF. As DNA, the CDR3 is TGTGCCAGCAGTTTTAAAGGTCTCGGGGATCAGCCCCAGCATTTT. The V call is TRBV27, the J call TRBJ1-5; no definite D call. V gave up 3 bases and J gave up 5 bases, with 14 bases separating them. Germline values: CDR1 MNHEY, CDR2 SMNVEV (reference sequence). The CDR3 covers 15 residues.

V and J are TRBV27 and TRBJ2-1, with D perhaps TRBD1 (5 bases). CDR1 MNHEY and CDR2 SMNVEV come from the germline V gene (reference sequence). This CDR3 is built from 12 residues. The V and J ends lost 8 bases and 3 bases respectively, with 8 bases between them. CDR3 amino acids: CASGQGYNEQFF. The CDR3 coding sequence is TGTGCCAGCGGGCAGGGCTACAATGAGCAGTTCTTC.

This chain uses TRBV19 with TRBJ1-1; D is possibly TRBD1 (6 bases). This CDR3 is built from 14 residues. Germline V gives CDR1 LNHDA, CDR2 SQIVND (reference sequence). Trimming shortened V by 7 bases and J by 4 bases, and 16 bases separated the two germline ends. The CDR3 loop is CASIPFRGTTEAFF. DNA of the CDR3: TGTGCCAGTATCCCTTTCAGGGGCACCACTGAAGCTTTCTTT.